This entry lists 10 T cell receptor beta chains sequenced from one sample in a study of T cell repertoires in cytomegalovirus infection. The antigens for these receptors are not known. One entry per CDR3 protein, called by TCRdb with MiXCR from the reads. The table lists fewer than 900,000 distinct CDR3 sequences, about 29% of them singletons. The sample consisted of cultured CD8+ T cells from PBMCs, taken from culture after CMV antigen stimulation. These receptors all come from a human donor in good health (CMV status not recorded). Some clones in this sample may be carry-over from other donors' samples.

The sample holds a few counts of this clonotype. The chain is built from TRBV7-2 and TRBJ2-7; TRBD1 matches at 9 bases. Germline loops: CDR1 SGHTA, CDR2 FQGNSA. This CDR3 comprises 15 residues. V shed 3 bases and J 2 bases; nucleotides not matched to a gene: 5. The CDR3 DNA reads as TGTGCCAGCAGCTTTGGGACAGGGAGTACCTACGAGCAGTACTTC. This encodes CASSFGTGSTYEQYF.

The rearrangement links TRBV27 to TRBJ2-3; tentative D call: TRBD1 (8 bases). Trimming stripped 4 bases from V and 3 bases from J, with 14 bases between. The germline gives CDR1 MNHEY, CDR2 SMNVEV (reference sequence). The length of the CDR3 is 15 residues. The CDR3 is CASSSRGRGTDTQYF. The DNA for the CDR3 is TGTGCCAGCAGTTCCAGGGGGCGGGGGACAGATACGCAGTATTTT.

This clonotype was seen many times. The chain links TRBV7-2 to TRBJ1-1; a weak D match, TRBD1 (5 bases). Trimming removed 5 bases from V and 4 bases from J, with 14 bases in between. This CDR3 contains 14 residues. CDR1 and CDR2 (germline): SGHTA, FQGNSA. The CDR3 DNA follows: TGTGCCAGCAGCGGAGTTACCGGGGCCACTGAAGCTTTCTTT. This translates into CASSGVTGATEAFF. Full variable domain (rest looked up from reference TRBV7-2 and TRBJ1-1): GAGVSQSPSNKVTEKGKDVELRCDPISGHTALYWYRQSLGQGLEFLIYFQGNSAPDKSGLPSDRFSAERTGGSVSTLTIQRTQQEDSAVYLCASSGVTGATEAFFGQGTRLTVV.

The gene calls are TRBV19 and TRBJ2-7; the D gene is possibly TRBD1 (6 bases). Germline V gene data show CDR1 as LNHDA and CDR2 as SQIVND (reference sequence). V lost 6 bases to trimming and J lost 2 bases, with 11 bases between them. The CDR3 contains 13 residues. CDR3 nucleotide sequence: TGTGCCAGTAGCCAAGGGGGAACCTACGAGCAGTACTTC. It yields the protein CASSQGGTYEQYF. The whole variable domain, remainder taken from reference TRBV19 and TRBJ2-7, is DGGITQSPKYLFRKEGQNVTLSCEQNLNHDAMYWYRQDPGQGLRLIYYSQIVNDFQKGDIAEGYSVSREKKESFPLTVTSAQKNPTAFYLCASSQGGTYEQYFGPGTRLTVT.

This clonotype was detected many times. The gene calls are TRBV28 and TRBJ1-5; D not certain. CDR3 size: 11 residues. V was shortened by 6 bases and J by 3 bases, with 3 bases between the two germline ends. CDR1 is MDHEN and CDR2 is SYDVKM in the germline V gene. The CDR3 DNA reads TGTGCCAGCAGCACCAATCAGCCCCAGCATTTT. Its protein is CASSTNQPQHF.

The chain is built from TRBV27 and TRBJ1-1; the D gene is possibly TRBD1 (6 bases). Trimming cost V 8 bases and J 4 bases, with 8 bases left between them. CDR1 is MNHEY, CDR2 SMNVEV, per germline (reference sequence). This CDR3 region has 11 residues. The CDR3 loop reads CASQGFTEAFF. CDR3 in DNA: TGTGCCAGCCAGGGGTTCACTGAAGCTTTCTTT.

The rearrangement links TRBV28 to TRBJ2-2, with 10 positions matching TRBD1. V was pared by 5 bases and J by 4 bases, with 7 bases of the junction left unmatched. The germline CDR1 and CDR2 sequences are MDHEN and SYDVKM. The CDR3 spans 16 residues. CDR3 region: CASSDWDRGSTGELFF. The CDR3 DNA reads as TGTGCCAGCAGTGACTGGGACAGGGGAAGCACCGGGGAGCTGTTTTTT.

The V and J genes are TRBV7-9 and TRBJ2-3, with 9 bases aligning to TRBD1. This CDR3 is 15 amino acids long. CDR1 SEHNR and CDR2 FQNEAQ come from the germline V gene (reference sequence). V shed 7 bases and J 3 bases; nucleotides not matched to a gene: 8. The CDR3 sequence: CASIPQGAGTDTQYF. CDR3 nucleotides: TGTGCCAGCATTCCACAGGGGGCAGGGACAGATACGCAGTATTTT.

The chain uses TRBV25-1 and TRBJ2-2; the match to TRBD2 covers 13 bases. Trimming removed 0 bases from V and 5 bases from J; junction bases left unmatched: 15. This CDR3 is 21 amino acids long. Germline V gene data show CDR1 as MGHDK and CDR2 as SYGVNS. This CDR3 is CASSEYYPIRTSGGETGELFF. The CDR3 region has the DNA TGTGCCAGCAGTGAATATTATCCCATCAGGACTAGCGGGGGAGAGACCGGGGAGCTGTTTTTT. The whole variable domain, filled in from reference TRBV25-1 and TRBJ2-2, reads EADIYQTPRYLVIGTGKKITLECSQTMGHDKMYWYQQDPGMELHLIHYSYGVNSTEKGDLSSESTVSRIRTEHFPLTLESARPSHTSQYLCASSEYYPIRTSGGETGELFFGEGSRLTVL.

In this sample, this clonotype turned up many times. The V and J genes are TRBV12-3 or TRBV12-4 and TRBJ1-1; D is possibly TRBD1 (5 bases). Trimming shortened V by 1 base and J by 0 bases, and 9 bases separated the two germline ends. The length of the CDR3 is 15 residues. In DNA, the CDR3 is TGTGCCAGCAGTTTAGTGCGGGGGTTGAACACTGAAGCTTTCTTT. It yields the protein CASSLVRGLNTEAFF.